The clone carrying this T cell receptor beta chain has just one count. Its antigen remains unidentified. TCRdb reprocessed the reads with MiXCR, giving one entry per CDR3 protein. The sample lists tens of thousands of distinct CDR3 sequences, 15% to 25% occurring once. This sample stems from a study of T cell repertoires in cytomegalovirus infection. Germline-derived CDR1 and CDR2 are SGHTA and FQGNSA. The CDR3 totals 18 residues. The V gene end was trimmed by 2 bases and the J gene end by 0 bases; junction bases not matched to a gene: 10. This specimen consisted of CD8+ T cells from cultured PBMCs, obtained from culture after CMV antigen stimulation. This TCR came from a human donor in good health (CMV status not recorded). Some clones in this sample may be carry-over from other donors' samples. The chain joins TRBV7-2 to TRBJ2-4, with TRBD1 identical over 7 bases. CDR3: CTSSLNRGIGLAKNIQYF. The CDR3 DNA follows: TGTACCAGCAGCTTAAACAGGGGAATTGGTCTAGCCAAAAACATTCAGTACTTC.